The clone carrying this T cell receptor beta chain was counted a few times. The antigen remains undetermined. The data are from a study of blood T cells in healthy people across ages. Isolation per sample recovered at least 7 million PBMCs. CDR3 length: 12 residues. Trimming left V 7 bases short and J 3 bases short, with 12 bases between. CDR1 and CDR2 (germline): SQVTM, ANQGSEA. Primed by a sample-barcoded 5' primer and a J-beta primer mix, a second PCR proceeded for about 6 to 12 cycles. TCRdb redid the calling of the 5' RACE reads with MiXCR, one entry per CDR3 protein. The sample consists of 1.5 million or so distinct CDR3 sequences, 40% to 50% of them appearing once. General study findings and limits: A roughly linear fall in TCR beta diversity per million T cells was seen with increasing age.

The V and J genes are TRBV29-1 and TRBJ1-1; TRBD1 is a possible D gene (6 bases). Material for sequencing was blood. The sequence was obtained from a woman under 30 in good health. CDR3 loop: CSAAGEYTEAFF. The CDR3 DNA reads TGCAGCGCCGCAGGGGAGTACACTGAAGCTTTCTTT.